The entry below describes one T cell receptor (beta chain). These data come from a study of blood T cell repertoires in COVID-19. Study information: Samples taken during acute and convalescent COVID-19 were collected in the United States, Italy and Spain. Nucleic acid was either cDNA or gDNA, and it came from T cells, B-cell-depleted T cells, or PBMCs.

As originally analysed: Reference gene primer amplification yielded estimated nucleated cell counts. Clones were read by immunoSEQ multiplex PCR, and TCRdb kept only the in-frame ones, dropping some. That table is the source of V, J and clone size, and D and trimming were worked out from the DNA. The table shows 65,000 to 85,000 clones, with around 86% occurring only once. The sequence was collected from a woman in her late teens or twenties with acute or convalescent COVID-19. The specimen sequenced was peripheral blood.

The CDR3 reads CAWSATGALKKLFF. The CDR3 DNA sequence: TGTGCCTGGAGCGCGACAGGGGCTTTGAAAAAACTGTTTTTT. The genes are TRBV30 and TRBJ1-4; 8 nucleotides agree with TRBD1. The CDR3 spans 14 residues. J gave up 9 bases and V 3 bases, and 9 bases lay outside the gene matches. Germline V gene lookup returns CDR1 GTSNPN and CDR2 SVGIG (reference sequence).